This entry is about one T cell receptor beta chain. These data originate in a study of shared T cell receptors in the human thymus. Using immunoSEQ multiplex PCR, the repertoire was profiled, and TCRdb retains in-frame clones only, with some absent. The sample contains hundreds of thousands of clones, roughly 90% of which appear only once. The CDR3 is made up of 15 amino acids. Trimming removed 6 bases at V and 2 bases at J, with 17 bases between. In germline, CDR1 is MDHEN, CDR2 SYDVKM. These data are also associated with another study on human thymus T cells. That work adds: Immunologically healthy infants in Finland undergoing congenital heart defect surgery were the donors. Thymic samples were excised during corrective heart operations. There appeared to be biased usage of V and J genes in thymic and blood repertoires.

Material for sequencing was thymocytes. This TCR derives from a boy in the first two years of life with a congenital heart defect. The chain recombines TRBV28 with TRBJ2-7, with D possibly matching TRBD2 (6 bases). As DNA, the CDR3 is TGTGCCAGCAGCGCGGACGTCCCGGGGGCCTACGAGCAGTACTTC. It yields the protein CASSADVPGAYEQYF. Filled out from reference TRBV28 and TRBJ2-7, the complete variable domain reads DVKVTQSSRYLVKRTGEKVFLECVQDMDHENMFWYRQDPGLGLRLIYFSYDVKMKEKGDIPEGYSVSREKKERFSLILESASTNQTSMYLCASSADVPGAYEQYFGPGTRLTVT.